This passage covers 25 T cell receptor beta chains from one sample sequenced in a study of identical twins. TCRdb fed the 5' RACE reads into MiXCR, producing one record per CDR3 protein. The sample contains some 460,000 distinct CDR3 sequences, 14% of which appear only once. This same sample was also part of a study on yellow fever vaccine responses in identical twins.

Sequencing used CD4+ T cells sorted from blood. Source of these receptors: a woman aged 18-35 years in good health.

This clonotype was counted only a few times. The V gene is TRBV30, the J gene TRBJ2-1; D possibly corresponds to TRBD2 (6 bases). This CDR3 comprises 11 residues. V was cut by 3 bases and J by 6 bases, with 6 bases left in between. CDR1 and CDR2 from the germline V gene are GTSNPN and SVGIG (reference sequence). In nucleotides, the CDR3 is TGTGCCTGGAGGGGGGGCAATGAGCAGTTCTTC. Its translation: CAWRGGNEQFF.

This clonotype turned up a few times. V and J are TRBV10-3 and TRBJ2-1; 7 nucleotides agree with TRBD1. CDR1 and CDR2 (germline): ENHRY, SYGVKD. This CDR3 is built from 14 residues. The trim removed 2 bases at V and 4 bases at J, leaving 2 bases unmatched. CDR3 residues: CAISEGTVYNEQFF. The CDR3 nucleotides are TGTGCCATCAGTGAGGGGACAGTTTACAATGAGCAGTTCTTC.

The table lists this clonotype with a few counts. The chain joins TRBV7-2 to TRBJ2-3; D remains ambiguous. Germline lookup yields CDR1 SGHTA and CDR2 FQGNSA. The CDR3 runs 14 residues. Between the trimmed V and J ends, which lost 5 bases and 4 bases, there was a span of 13 bases. CDR3 amino acids: CASSRRTEADTQYF. The DNA of the CDR3 is TGTGCCAGCAGCCGGAGAACTGAGGCAGATACGCAGTATTTT.

The chain couples TRBV6-1 to TRBJ1-2, with D possibly being TRBD1 (6 bases). Germline V gene data show CDR1 as MNHNS and CDR2 as SASEGT. The CDR3 spans 12 residues. Trimming pared 6 bases from V and 3 bases from J, leaving 8 bases between. DNA for the CDR3: TGTGCCAGCAGGGACAGCTACTATGGCTACACCTTC. The encoded protein is CASRDSYYGYTF.

The chain carries TRBV20-1 and TRBJ2-5; the match to TRBD2 covers 10 bases. The CDR3 has 16 amino acids. The trim removed 3 bases at V and 5 bases at J, leaving 12 bases unmatched. The germline V gene has CDR1 DFQATT and CDR2 SNEGSKA (reference sequence). The CDR3 DNA sequence: TGCAGTGCTAGCGGAATAGCGGGAGGACTACTGGAGACCCAGTACTTC. It is translated as CSASGIAGGLLETQYF.

In its sample, this clonotype was seen a few times. V and J are TRBV28 and TRBJ2-2; TRBD2 aligns across 15 bases. The junction had 8 bases not matched to a gene; V was cut back by 8 bases and J by 4 bases. Germline lookup yields CDR1 MDHEN and CDR2 SYDVKM. This CDR3 contains 17 residues. Here the CDR3 reads CASFGLAGGRPTGELFF. As DNA, the CDR3 is TGTGCCAGCTTCGGACTAGCGGGGGGGCGACCCACCGGGGAGCTGTTTTTT.

V gene TRBV7-2 combines with J gene TRBJ1-1; weak D call: TRBD1 (5 bases). Trimming took 3 bases from V and 1 from J, leaving 9 bases between them. In germline, CDR1 is SGHTA, CDR2 FQGNSA. This CDR3 spans 14 amino acids. The CDR3 bases are TGTGCCAGCAGCTTGGGACGGGAGAACACTGAAGCTTTCTTT. This translates into CASSLGRENTEAFF.

This clonotype was picked up a small number of times. The chain links TRBV4-3 to TRBJ2-7, with D perhaps being TRBD1 or TRBD2 (6 bases each). CDR3 length: 17 amino acids. Per the germline V gene, CDR1 is LGHNA and CDR2 is YSLEER. The V end was cut by 3 bases, the J end by 2 bases, with 20 bases between. As DNA, the CDR3 is TGCGCCAGCAGCCAGGCAGCAGGAGGGGGGCAGGCCTACGAGCAGTACTTC. Translated: CASSQAAGGGQAYEQYF.

The sample holds many counts of this clonotype. The rearrangement links TRBV7-8 to TRBJ2-7; 7 bases fit TRBD1. V lost 5 bases to trimming and J lost 5 bases; unmatched junction nucleotides: 12. Germline loops: CDR1 SGHVS, CDR2 FQNEAQ. The CDR3 is 15 amino acids. The CDR3 here is CASSVDPGTANEQYF. CDR3 DNA: TGTGCCAGCAGCGTCGACCCAGGGACAGCTAACGAGCAGTACTTC.

This clonotype was observed at least ten times. The gene calls are TRBV24-1 and TRBJ2-7, with D uncertain. CDR3 length: 14 amino acids. Trimming left V 3 bases short and J 2 bases short, with 10 bases between. CDR1 is KGHDR, CDR2 SFDVKD, per germline. CDR3 residues: CATSDTNGPYEQYF. The CDR3 nucleotides are TGTGCCACCAGTGATACTAACGGCCCCTACGAGCAGTACTTC.

This rearrangement joins TRBV7-2 to TRBJ2-5; D call uncertain. This CDR3 is 14 amino acids long. Germline values: CDR1 SGHTA, CDR2 FQGNSA. V shed 2 bases and J shed 6 bases, with 13 bases lying between them. CDR3 protein: CASSLKWPIQTQYF. In DNA form, the CDR3 reads TGTGCCAGCAGCTTAAAGTGGCCCATCCAGACCCAGTACTTC.

This clonotype was counted at least ten times. The chain has TRBV11-2 and TRBJ2-5, with 9 bases aligning to TRBD2. CDR1 SGHAT and CDR2 FQNNGV come from the germline V gene. V dropped 4 bases and J dropped 2; count of bases not matched to a gene: 5. The CDR3 extends over 15 amino acids. The CDR3 coding sequence is TGTGCCAGCAGCTCTCTAGCGGGAACACAAGAGACCCAGTACTTC. The encoded protein is CASSSLAGTQETQYF.

This clonotype was observed a handful of times. The rearrangement uses TRBV4-3 and TRBJ1-1, with TRBD1 as a possible D gene (5 bases). The CDR3 spans 15 residues. Trimming stripped 4 bases from V and 0 bases from J, with 12 bases between. Germline loops: CDR1 LGHNA, CDR2 YSLEER. In nucleotides, the CDR3 is TGCGCCAGCAGCCCAGACGGGGACCTGAACACTGAAGCTTTCTTT. It specifies CASSPDGDLNTEAFF.

This clonotype was detected only a few times. This rearrangement joins TRBV28 to TRBJ2-5, with 10 bases identical to TRBD1. Germline loops: CDR1 MDHEN, CDR2 SYDVKM. After removal of 5 bases from V and 3 bases from J, the junction contained 6 bases not matched to a gene. The CDR3 covers 15 residues. CDR3 sequence: CASSNPGQGKETQYF. CDR3 in DNA: TGTGCCAGCAGTAACCCGGGACAGGGGAAAGAGACCCAGTACTTC.

Many counts were recorded for this clonotype. The genes are TRBV4-2 and TRBJ2-3, with D unclear. Per the germline V gene, CDR1 is LGHNA and CDR2 is YNFKEQ. Trimming cost V 0 bases and J 3 bases, with 7 bases left between them. This CDR3 has 14 amino acids. CDR3 residues: CASSQDYSTDTQYF. CDR3 nucleotide sequence: TGTGCCAGCAGCCAAGATTATTCGACAGATACGCAGTATTTT.

This clonotype was detected only once. CDR3 in DNA: TGCAGTGCACGTCACAGGGGGAATGAGCAGTTCTTC. Encoded protein: CSARHRGNEQFF. The chain has TRBV20-1 and TRBJ2-1; 8 bases are a match to TRBD1. The length of the CDR3 is 12 residues. CDR1 is DFQATT, CDR2 SNEGSKA, per germline (reference sequence). V lost 6 bases to trimming and J lost 7 bases; unmatched junction nucleotides: 5.

The CDR3: CASSSRRGEETQYF. CDR3 nucleotide sequence: TGTGCCAGCAGCTCGAGGCGGGGGGAAGAGACCCAGTACTTC. The V gene is TRBV7-8, the J gene TRBJ2-5; 8 nucleotides line up with TRBD2. V lost 4 bases and J lost 3; bases outside the gene matches: 4. Germline V gene sequence: CDR1 SGHVS, CDR2 FQNEAQ. This CDR3 spans 14 amino acids.

The chain carries TRBV20-1 and TRBJ2-7; possible D gene TRBD1, 6 bases. CDR1 is DFQATT and CDR2 is SNEGSKA in the germline V gene (reference sequence). Trimming pared 4 bases from V and 4 bases from J, leaving 8 bases between. This CDR3 is built from 11 residues. CDR3 nucleotide sequence: TGCAGTGCTAACAGGGCTTACGAGCAGTACTTC. It encodes CSANRAYEQYF.

This chain's CDR3 is CASSFRDRRYNEQFF. CDR3 nucleotides: TGTGCCAGCAGCTTCCGGGACAGGCGTTACAATGAGCAGTTCTTC. The chain employs TRBV7-2 and TRBJ2-1, with TRBD1 matching 8 bases. V lost 3 bases and J lost 4; bases outside the gene matches: 5. The CDR3 has 15 amino acids. Germline lookup yields CDR1 SGHTA and CDR2 FQGNSA.

This chain connects TRBV15 to TRBJ2-2; D gene ambiguous. CDR1 is LNHNV and CDR2 is YYDKDF in the germline V gene (reference sequence). Between the trimmed V and J ends, which lost 1 base and 3 bases, there was a span of 3 bases. The CDR3 consists of 13 residues. CDR3 coding DNA: TGTGCCACCAGCAGAGTCGACACCGGGGAGCTGTTTTTT. It encodes CATSRVDTGELFF.

This clonotype occurred a few times. The chain uses TRBV7-2 and TRBJ1-6; no clear D gene. Trimming removed 5 bases at V and 6 bases at J, with 11 bases between. The CDR3 runs to 14 residues. Germline CDR1 is SGHTA and CDR2 is FQGNSA. DNA of the CDR3: TGTGCCAGCAGCCGGAGGCAGCTTAATTCACCCCTCCACTTT. Its protein is CASSRRQLNSPLHF.

This chain uses TRBV20-1 with TRBJ2-1, with TRBD1 matching 8 bases. The ends lost 6 bases at V and 7 bases at J; junction bases unmatched: 8. In germline, CDR1 is DFQATT, CDR2 SNEGSKA (reference sequence). This CDR3 has 13 residues. Here the CDR3 DNA reads TGCAGTGCGAGTCAGGGGGCGAGGAATGAGCAGTTCTTC. Encoded protein: CSASQGARNEQFF.

This chain connects TRBV7-9 to TRBJ2-1; TRBD2 matches at 9 bases. Germline values: CDR1 SEHNR, CDR2 FQNEAQ (reference sequence). This CDR3 is built from 15 residues. Trimming cost V 5 bases and J 6 bases; bases outside gene matches: 8. CDR3 in DNA: TGTGCCAGCAGCCTCAGCGGGGGGCAAGTCAATGAGCAGTTCTTC. It yields the protein CASSLSGGQVNEQFF.

This clonotype came up a few times. The chain employs TRBV20-1 and TRBJ2-3; 8 nucleotides match TRBD1. The CDR3 is made up of 14 amino acids. V shed 5 bases and J 4 bases; nucleotides not matched to a gene: 8. CDR1 and CDR2 (germline): DFQATT, SNEGSKA (reference sequence). CDR3 nucleotides: TGCAGTGCTTCGAGTAAGGACAGGGCAGATACGCAGTATTTT. Residues: CSASSKDRADTQYF.

The chain carries TRBV6-2 or TRBV6-3 and TRBJ1-1, with 7 bases fitting TRBD1. Germline V gene data show CDR1 as MNHEY and CDR2 as SVGEGT. The CDR3 spans 13 residues. V was pared by 0 bases and J by 7 bases, with 2 bases of the junction left unmatched. The CDR3 sequence is CASSYSPGGEAFF. The CDR3 DNA follows: TGTGCCAGCAGTTACTCGCCAGGGGGTGAAGCTTTCTTT.